This T cell receptor (beta chain) appears in the sequencing data of a study of CD8+ T cells in alopecia areata. The study, taken as a whole, reports: The treated group had a single nonresponder, limiting CD8+ expansion-response conclusions. Scalp clonality dropped significantly under tofacitinib, as did expanded CD8+ top-100 clones.

RNA was extracted and reverse transcribed into cDNA as the sequencing template. Profiling relied on immunoSEQ multiplex PCR, and the TCRdb table lists in-frame clones only, not all of them. The data hold 210,000 or so clones, with approximately 67% observed a single time. In germline, CDR1 is SGHDT, CDR2 YYEEEE. The CDR3 extends over 16 amino acids. The V segment lost 3 bases and the J segment 2 bases; nucleotides outside the gene matches: 9. This clone was observed a handful of times. Its antigen is not known. The treatment was: oral pan-JAK inhibitor, 5-10 mg twice daily. PBMCs were stained for CD3, CD4 and CD8, and CD4+ and CD8+ T cells were sorted.

The gene calls are TRBV5-6 and TRBJ2-7; TRBD1 agrees at 9 bases. The sequencing used CD4+ T cells sorted from blood, collected between weeks 43 and 45, from a patient treated with tofacitinib. The clonotype comes from a human donor with alopecia areata. CDR3 in amino acids: CASSYPRTGATYEQYF. The CDR3 DNA follows: TGTGCCAGCAGCTATCCCCGGACAGGGGCAACCTACGAGCAGTACTTC.